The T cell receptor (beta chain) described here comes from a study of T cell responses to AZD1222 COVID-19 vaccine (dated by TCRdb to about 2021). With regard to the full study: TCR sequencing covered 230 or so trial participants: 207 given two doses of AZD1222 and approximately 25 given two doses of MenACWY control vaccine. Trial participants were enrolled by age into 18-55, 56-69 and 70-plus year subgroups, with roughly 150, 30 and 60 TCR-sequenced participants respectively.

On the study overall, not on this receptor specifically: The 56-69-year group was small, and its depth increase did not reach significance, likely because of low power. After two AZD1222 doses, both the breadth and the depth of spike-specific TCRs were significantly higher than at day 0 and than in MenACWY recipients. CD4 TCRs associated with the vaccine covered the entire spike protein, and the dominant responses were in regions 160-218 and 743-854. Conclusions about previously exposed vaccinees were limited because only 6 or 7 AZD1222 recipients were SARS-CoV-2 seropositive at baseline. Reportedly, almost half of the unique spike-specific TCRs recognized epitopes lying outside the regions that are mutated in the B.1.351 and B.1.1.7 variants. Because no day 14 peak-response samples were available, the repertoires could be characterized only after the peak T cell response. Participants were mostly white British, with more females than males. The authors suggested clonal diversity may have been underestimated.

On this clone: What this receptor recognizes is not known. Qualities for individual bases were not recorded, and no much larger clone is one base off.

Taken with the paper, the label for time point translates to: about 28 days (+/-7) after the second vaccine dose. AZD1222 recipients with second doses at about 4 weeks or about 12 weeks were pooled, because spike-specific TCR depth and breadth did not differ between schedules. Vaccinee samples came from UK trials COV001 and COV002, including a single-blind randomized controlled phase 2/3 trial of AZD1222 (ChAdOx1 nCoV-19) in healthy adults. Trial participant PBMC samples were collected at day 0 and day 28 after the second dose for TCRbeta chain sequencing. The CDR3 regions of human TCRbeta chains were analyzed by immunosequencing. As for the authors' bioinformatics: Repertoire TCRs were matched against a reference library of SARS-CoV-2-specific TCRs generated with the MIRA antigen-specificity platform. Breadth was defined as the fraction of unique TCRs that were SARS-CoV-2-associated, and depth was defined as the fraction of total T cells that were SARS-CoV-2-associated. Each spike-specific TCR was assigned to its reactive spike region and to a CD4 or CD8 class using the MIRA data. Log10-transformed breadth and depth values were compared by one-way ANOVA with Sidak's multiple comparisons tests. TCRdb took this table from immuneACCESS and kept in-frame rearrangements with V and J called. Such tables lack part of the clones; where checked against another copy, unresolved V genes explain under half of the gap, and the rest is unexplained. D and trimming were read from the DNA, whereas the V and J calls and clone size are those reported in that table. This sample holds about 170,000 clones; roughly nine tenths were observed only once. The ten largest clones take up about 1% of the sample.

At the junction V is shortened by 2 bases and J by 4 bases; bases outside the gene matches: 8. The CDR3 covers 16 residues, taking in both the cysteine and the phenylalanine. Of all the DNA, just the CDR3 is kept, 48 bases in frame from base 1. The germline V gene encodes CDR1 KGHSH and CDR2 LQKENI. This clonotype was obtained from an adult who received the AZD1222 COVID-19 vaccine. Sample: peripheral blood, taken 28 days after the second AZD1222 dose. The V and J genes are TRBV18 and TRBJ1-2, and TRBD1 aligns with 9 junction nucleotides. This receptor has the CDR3 CASSPTSGTGIYGYTF. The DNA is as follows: TGTGCCAGCTCACCAACTTCCGGGACAGGGATCTATGGCTACACCTTC.